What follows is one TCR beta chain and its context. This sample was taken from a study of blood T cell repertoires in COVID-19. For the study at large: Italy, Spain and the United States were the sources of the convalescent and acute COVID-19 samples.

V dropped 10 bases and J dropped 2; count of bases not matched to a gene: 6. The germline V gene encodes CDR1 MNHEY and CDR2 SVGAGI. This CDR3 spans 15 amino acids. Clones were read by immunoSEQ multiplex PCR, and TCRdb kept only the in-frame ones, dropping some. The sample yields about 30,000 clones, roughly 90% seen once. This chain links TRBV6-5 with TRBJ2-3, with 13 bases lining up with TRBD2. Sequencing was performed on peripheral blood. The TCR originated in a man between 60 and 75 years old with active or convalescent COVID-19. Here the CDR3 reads CATTSGRAVTDTQYF. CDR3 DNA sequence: TGTGCCACCACTAGCGGGAGGGCCGTCACAGATACGCAGTATTTT.